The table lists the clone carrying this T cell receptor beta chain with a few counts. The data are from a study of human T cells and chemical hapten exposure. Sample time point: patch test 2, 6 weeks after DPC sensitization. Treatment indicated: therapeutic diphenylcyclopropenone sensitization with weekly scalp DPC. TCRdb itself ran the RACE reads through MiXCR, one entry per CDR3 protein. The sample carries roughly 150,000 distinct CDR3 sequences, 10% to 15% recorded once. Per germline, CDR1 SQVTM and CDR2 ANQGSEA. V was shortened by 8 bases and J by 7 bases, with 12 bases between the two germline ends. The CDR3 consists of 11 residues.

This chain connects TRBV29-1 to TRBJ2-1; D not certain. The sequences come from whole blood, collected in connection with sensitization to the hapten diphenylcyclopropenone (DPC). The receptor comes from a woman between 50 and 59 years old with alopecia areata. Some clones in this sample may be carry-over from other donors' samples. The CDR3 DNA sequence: TGCAGCCCACGATGGGGTAATGAGCAGTTCTTC. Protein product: CSPRWGNEQFF.